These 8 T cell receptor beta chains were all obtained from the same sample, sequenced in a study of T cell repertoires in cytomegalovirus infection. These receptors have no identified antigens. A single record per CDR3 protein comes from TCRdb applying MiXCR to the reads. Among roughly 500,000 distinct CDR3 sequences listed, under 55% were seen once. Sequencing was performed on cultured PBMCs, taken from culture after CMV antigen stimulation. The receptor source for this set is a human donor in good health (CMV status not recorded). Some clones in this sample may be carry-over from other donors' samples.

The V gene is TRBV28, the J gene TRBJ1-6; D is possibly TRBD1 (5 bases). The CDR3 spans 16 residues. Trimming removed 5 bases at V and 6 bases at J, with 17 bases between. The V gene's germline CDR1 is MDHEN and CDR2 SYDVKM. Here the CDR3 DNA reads TGTGCCAGCAGTCCCATCGGGACCTGGAGTAATTCACCCCTCCACTTT. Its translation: CASSPIGTWSNSPLHF.

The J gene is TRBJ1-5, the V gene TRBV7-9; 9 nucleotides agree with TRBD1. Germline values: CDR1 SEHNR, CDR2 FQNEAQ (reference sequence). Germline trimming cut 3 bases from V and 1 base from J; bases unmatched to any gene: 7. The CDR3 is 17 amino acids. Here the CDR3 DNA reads TGTGCCAGCAGCTTGGGACAGGGAGGCCGGAGCAATCAGCCCCAGCATTTT. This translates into CASSLGQGGRSNQPQHF.

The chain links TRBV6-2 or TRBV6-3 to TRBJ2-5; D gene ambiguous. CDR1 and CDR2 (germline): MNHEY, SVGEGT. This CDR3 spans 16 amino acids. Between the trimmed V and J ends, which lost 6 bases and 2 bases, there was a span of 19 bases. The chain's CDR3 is CASSHGRWTIQETQYF. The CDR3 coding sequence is TGTGCCAGCAGCCACGGGCGATGGACGATACAAGAGACCCAGTACTTC.

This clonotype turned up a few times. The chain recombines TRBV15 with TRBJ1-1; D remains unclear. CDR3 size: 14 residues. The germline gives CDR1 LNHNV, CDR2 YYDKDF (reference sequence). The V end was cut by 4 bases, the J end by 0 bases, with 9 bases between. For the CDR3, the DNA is TGTGCCACCAGCAAGGAGAGACTGAACACTGAAGCTTTCTTT. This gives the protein CATSKERLNTEAFF.

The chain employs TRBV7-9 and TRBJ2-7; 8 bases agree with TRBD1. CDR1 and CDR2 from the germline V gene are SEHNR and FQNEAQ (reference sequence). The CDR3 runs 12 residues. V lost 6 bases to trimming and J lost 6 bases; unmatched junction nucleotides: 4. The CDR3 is CASSLTGGEQYF. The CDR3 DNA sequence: TGTGCCAGCAGTCTCACAGGGGGCGAGCAGTACTTC.

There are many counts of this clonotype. CDR3 sequence (DNA): TGTGCCAGCAGTCAGCCCGGGGATACGCAGTATTTT. This codes for CASSQPGDTQYF. The chain employs TRBV7-2 and TRBJ2-3; D not resolved. The CDR3 is 12 amino acids. V lost 6 bases, J lost 6 bases, and 10 bases lay in between. The germline gives CDR1 SGHTA, CDR2 FQGNSA. Using reference TRBV7-2 and TRBJ2-3 for the parts outside the CDR3, the full variable domain is GAGVSQSPSNKVTEKGKDVELRCDPISGHTALYWYRQSLGQGLEFLIYFQGNSAPDKSGLPSDRFSAERTGGSVSTLTIQRTQQEDSAVYLCASSQPGDTQYFGPGTRLTVL.

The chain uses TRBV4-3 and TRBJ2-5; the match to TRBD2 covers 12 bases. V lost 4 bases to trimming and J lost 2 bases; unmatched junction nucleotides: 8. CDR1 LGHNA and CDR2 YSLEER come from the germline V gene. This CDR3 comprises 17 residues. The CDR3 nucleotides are TGCGCCAGCAGCCCAAACGGACTAGCGGGGTCTCAAGAGACCCAGTACTTC. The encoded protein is CASSPNGLAGSQETQYF.

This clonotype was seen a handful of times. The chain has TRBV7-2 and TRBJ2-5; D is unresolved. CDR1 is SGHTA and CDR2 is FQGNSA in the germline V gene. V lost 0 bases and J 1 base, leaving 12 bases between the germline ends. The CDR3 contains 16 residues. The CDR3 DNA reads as TGTGCCAGCAGCTTAGCGGTCAGCGCCACCCAAGAGACCCAGTACTTC. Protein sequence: CASSLAVSATQETQYF.